This TCR beta chain was sequenced in a study of early T cells in non-severe SARS-CoV-2 infection. Across the study: Bulk RNA from unsorted whole blood was sequenced; chains were unpaired.

The library protocol tagged individual cDNA molecules with unique molecular identifiers. TCRdb reprocessed the 5' RACE reads with MiXCR, giving one entry per CDR3 protein. The sample consists of about 66,000 distinct CDR3 sequences, approximately 9% of them appearing once. Regarding the study as a whole: The study's VDJdb matching favored anti-spike CD8 responses and missed private and CD4 specificities.

With respect to this clonotype: The antigen is unknown.

The material sequenced was whole blood. The sequence was collected from an adult who was a healthcare worker with PCR-confirmed SARS-CoV-2 infection or an uninfected control (not recorded which).

DNA of the CDR3: TGTGCCAGCAGCAGAGTGGGGGGGGGCCCAGATACGCAGTATTTT. Residues: CASSRVGGGPDTQYF. The chain has TRBV7-8 and TRBJ2-3; a weak D match, TRBD2 (7 bases). V was pared by 5 bases and J by 4 bases, with 16 bases between. Germline loops: CDR1 SGHVS, CDR2 FQNEAQ. This CDR3 is 15 amino acids long.